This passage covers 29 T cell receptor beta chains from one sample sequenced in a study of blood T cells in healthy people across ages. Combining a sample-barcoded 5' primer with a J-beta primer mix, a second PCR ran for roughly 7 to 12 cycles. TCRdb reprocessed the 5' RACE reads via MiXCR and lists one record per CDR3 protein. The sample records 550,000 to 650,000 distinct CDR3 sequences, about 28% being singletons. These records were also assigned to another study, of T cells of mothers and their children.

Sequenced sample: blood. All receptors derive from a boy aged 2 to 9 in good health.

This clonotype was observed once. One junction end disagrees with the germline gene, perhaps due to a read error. CDR3 in amino acids: CTTSDEGKGLEQYF. In DNA, the CDR3 is TGTACCACCAGTGACGAGGGGAAAGGCCTCGAGCAGTACTTC. This chain joins TRBV24-1 and TRBJ2-7; D could derive from TRBD1 or TRBD2 (5 bases each). The CDR3 contains 14 residues. CDR1 KGHDR and CDR2 SFDVKD come from the germline V gene.

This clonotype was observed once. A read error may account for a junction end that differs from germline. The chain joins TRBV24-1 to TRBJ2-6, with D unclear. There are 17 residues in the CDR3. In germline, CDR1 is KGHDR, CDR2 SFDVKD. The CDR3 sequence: CATSDAIQISEANVLTF. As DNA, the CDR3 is TGTGCCACCAGTGATGCCATACAGATCTCTGAGGCCAACGTCCTGACTTTC.

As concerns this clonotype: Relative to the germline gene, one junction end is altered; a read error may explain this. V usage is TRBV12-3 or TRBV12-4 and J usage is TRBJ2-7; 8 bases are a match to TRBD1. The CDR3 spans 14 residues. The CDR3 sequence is CVSSPGQGAYQQYF. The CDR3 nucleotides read TGTGTCAGCAGCCCCGGACAGGGCGCCTACCAGCAGTACTTC.

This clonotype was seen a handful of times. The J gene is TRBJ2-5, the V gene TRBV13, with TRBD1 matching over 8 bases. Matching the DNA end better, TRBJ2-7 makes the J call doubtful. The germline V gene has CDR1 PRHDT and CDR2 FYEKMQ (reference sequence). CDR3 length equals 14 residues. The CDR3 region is CASSSGQGLYEQYF. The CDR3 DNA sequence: TGTGCCAGCAGCTCCGGACAGGGATTGTACGAGCAGTACTTC.

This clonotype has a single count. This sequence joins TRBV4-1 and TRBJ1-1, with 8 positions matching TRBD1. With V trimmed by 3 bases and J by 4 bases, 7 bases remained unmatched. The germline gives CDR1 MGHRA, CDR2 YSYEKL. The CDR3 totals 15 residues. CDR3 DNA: TGCGCCAGCAGCCACTCGACAGGGGAACCCACTGAAGCTTTCTTT. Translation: CASSHSTGEPTEAFF.

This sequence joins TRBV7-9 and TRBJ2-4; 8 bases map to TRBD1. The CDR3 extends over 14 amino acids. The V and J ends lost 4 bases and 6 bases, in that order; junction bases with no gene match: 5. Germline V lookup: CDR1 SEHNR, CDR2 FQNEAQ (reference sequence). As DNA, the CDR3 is TGTGCCAGCAGCTCCCGACAGGGGTCAAACATTCAGTACTTC. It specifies CASSSRQGSNIQYF.

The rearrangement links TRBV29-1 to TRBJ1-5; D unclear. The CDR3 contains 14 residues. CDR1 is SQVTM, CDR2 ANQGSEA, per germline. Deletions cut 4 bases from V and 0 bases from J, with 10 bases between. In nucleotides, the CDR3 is TGCAGCGTTGGACCTGGAGGTAGCAATCAGCCCCAGCATTTT. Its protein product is CSVGPGGSNQPQHF.

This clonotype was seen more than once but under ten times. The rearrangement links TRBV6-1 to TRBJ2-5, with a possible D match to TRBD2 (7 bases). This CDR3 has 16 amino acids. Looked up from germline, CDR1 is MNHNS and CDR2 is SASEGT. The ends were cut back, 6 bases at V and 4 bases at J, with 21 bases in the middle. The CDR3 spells CASRQGSGGRGETQYF. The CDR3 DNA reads TGTGCCAGCAGGCAAGGGTCCGGGGGGCGAGGAGAGACCCAGTACTTC.

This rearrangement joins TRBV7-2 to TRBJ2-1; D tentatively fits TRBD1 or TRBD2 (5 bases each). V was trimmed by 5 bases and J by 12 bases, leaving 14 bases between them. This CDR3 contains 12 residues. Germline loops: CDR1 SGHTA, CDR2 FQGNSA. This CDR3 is CASSPGARGQFF. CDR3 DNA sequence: TGTGCCAGCAGCCCCGGGGCTAGGGGGCAGTTCTTC.

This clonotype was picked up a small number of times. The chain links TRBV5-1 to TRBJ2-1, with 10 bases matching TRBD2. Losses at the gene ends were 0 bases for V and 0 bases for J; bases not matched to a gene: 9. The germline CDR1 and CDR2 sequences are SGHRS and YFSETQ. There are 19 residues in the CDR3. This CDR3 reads CASSLAASGGSYSYNEQFF. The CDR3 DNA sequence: TGCGCCAGCAGCTTGGCCGCTAGCGGGGGCTCCTACTCCTACAATGAGCAGTTCTTC.

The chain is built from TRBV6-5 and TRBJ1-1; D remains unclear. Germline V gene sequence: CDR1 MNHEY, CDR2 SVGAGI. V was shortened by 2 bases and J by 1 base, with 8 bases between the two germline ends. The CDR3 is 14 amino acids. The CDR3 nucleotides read TGTGCCAGCAGTTACGGAGCAGGGAACACTGAAGCTTTCTTT. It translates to CASSYGAGNTEAFF.

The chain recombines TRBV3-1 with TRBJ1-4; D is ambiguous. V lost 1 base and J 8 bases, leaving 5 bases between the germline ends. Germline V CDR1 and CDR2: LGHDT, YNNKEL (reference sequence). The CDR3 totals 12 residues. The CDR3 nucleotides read TGTGCCAGCAGCCAAGGACCGGAAAAACTGTTTTTT. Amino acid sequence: CASSQGPEKLFF.

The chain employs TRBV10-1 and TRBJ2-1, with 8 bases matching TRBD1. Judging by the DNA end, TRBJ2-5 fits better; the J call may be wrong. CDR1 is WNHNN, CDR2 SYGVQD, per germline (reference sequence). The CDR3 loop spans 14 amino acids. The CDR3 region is CASSDRTGTETQYF. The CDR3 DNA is TGCGCCAGCAGTGACCGGACAGGGACGGAGACCCAGTACTTC.

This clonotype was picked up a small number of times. CDR3 DNA sequence: TGCGCCAGCAGCCAAGAAGGGATCGGGGAGCTGTTTTTT. This gives the protein CASSQEGIGELFF. V gene TRBV4-3 combines with J gene TRBJ2-2; D gene uncertain. Per germline, CDR1 LGHNA and CDR2 YSLEER. The V and J ends lost 0 bases and 7 bases respectively, with 6 bases between them. The CDR3 runs 13 residues.

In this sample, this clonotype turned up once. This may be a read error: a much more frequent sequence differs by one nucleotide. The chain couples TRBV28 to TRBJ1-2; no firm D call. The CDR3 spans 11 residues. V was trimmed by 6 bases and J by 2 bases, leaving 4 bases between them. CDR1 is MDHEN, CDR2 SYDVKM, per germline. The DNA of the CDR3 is TGTGCCAGCAGAAAGAACTATGGCTACACCTTC. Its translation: CASRKNYGYTF.

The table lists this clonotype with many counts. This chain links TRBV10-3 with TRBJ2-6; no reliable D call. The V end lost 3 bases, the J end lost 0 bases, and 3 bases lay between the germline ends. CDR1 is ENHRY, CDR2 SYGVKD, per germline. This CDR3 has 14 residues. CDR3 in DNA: TGTGCCATCAGTGATCACTCTGGGGCCAACGTCCTGACTTTC. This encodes CAISDHSGANVLTF.

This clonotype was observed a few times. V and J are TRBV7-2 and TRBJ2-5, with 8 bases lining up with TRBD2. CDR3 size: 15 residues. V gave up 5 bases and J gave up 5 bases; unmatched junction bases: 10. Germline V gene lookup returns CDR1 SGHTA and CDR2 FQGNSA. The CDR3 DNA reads TGTGCCAGCAGCCCTACTAGCGGCCAAATGGAGACCCAGTACTTC. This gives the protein CASSPTSGQMETQYF. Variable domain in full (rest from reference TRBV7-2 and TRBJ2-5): GAGVSQSPSNKVTEKGKDVELRCDPISGHTALYWYRQSLGQGLEFLIYFQGNSAPDKSGLPSDRFSAERTGGSVSTLTIQRTQQEDSAVYLCASSPTSGQMETQYFGPGTRLLVL.

DNA for the CDR3: TGTGCCAGCAGCCGCGCGGAGGGTCTAAATCAGCCCCAGCATTTT. Translation: CASSRAEGLNQPQHF. The gene calls are TRBV7-9 and TRBJ1-5; D unresolved. Per the germline V gene, CDR1 is SEHNR and CDR2 is FQNEAQ (reference sequence). V lost 5 bases and J lost 4, with 15 bases in between. This CDR3 contains 15 residues.

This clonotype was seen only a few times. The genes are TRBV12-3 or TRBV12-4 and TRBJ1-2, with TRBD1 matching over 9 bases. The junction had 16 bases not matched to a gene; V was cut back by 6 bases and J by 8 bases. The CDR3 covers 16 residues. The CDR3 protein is CASRFFPSGTGHGYTF. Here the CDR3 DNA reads TGTGCCAGCAGGTTCTTTCCCTCCGGGACAGGGCACGGCTACACCTTC.

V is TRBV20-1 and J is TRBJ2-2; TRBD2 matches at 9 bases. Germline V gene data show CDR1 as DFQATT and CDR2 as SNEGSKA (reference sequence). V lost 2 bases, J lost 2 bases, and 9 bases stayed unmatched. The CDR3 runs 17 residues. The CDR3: CSARLPGLAANTGELFF. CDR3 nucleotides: TGCAGTGCTAGACTCCCGGGACTAGCCGCCAACACCGGGGAGCTGTTTTTT.

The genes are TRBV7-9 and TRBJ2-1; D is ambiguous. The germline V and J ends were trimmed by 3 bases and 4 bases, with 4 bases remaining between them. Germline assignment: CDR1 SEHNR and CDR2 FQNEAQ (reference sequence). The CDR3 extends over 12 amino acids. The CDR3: CASSFPYNEQFF. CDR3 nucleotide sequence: TGTGCCAGCAGCTTCCCGTACAATGAGCAGTTCTTC.

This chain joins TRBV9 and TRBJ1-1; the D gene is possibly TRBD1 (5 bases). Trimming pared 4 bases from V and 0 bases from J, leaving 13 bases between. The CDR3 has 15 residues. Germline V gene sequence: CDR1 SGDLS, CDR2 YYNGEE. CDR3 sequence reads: CASSLLTVMNTEAFF. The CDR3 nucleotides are TGTGCCAGCAGCTTACTGACAGTCATGAACACTGAAGCTTTCTTT.

For the CDR3, the DNA is TGCGCCGTCTCGGGTGGGGCCAACGTCCTGACTTTC. This gives the protein CAVSGGANVLTF. J is TRBJ2-6 and V is TRBV4-1; D ambiguous. Trimming stripped 11 bases from V and 3 bases from J, with 8 bases between. Germline assignment: CDR1 MGHRA and CDR2 YSYEKL. CDR3 size: 12 residues.

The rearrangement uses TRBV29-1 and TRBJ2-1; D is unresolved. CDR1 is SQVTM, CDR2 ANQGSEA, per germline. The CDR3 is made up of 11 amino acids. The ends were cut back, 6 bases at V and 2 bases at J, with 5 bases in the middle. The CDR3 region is CSVAAYNEQFF. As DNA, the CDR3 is TGCAGCGTCGCTGCCTACAATGAGCAGTTCTTC.

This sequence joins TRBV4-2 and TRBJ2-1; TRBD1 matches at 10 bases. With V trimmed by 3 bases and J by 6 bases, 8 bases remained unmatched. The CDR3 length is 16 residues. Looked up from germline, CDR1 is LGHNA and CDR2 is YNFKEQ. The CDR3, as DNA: TGTGCCAGCAGCCAGGCCCGGGACAGGGGACGCAATGAGCAGTTCTTC. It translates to CASSQARDRGRNEQFF.

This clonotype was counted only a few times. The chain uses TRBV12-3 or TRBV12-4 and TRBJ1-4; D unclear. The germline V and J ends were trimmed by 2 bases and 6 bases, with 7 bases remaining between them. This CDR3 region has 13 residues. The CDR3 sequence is CASSLLVYEKLFF. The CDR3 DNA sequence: TGTGCCAGCAGTTTACTGGTCTATGAAAAACTGTTTTTT.

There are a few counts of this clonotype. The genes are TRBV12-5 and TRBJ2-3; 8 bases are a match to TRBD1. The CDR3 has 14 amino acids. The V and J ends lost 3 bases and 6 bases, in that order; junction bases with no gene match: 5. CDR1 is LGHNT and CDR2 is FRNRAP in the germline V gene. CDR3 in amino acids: CASGFPRQGDTQYF. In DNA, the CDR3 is TGTGCTAGTGGTTTCCCCAGACAGGGGGATACGCAGTATTTT.

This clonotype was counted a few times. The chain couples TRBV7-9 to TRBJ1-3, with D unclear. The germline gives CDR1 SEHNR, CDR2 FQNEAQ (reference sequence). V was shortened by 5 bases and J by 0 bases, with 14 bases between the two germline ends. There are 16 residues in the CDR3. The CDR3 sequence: CASSRDQLNSGNTIYF. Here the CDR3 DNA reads TGTGCCAGCAGCCGCGACCAGCTCAACTCTGGAAACACCATATATTTT.

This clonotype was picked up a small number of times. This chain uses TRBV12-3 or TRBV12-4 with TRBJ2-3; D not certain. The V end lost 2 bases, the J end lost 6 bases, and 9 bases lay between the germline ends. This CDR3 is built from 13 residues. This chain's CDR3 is CASSLRHGDTQYF. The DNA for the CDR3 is TGTGCCAGCAGTTTACGCCACGGTGATACGCAGTATTTT.